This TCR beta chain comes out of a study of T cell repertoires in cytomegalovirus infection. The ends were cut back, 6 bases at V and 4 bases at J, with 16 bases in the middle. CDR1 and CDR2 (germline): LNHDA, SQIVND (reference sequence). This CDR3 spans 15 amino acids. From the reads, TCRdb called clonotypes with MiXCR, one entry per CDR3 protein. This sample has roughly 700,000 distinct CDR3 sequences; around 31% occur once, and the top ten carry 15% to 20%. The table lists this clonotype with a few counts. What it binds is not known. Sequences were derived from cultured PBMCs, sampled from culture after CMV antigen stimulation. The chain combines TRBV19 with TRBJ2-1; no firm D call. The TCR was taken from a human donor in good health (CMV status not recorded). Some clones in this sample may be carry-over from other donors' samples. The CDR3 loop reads CASRGHSPGYNEQFF. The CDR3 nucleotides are TGTGCCAGTAGGGGCCACAGCCCGGGTTACAATGAGCAGTTCTTC.